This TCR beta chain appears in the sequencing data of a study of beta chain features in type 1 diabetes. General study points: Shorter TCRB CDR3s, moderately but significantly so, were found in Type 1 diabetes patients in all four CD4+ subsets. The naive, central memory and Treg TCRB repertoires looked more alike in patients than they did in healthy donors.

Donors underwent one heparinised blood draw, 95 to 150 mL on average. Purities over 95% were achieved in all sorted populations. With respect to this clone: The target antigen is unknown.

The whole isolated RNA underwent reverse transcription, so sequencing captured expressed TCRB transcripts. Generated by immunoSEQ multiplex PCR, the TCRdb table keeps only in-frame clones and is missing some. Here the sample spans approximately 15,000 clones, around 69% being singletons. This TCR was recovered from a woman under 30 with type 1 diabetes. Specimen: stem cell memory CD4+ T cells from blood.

As DNA, the CDR3 is TGCGCCAGCAGCTTGGGTGGCTTGAACACTGAAGCTTTCTTT. As protein: CASSLGGLNTEAFF. The rearrangement uses TRBV5-1 and TRBJ1-1; no firm D call. Trimming took off 0 bases at V and 0 bases at J, with 6 bases between the two ends. The germline gives CDR1 SGHRS, CDR2 YFSETQ. This CDR3 is 14 amino acids long.